The 12 T cell receptor beta chains listed next were all sequenced from one sample in a study of cytomegalovirus exposure and HLA in healthy donors. Primers: 60 Vbeta forward and 13 Jbeta reverse. Profiling relied on immunoSEQ multiplex PCR, and the TCRdb table lists in-frame clones only, not all of them. The sample has more than 95,000 clones, about 78% seen once. Input material: PBMCs. Every receptor here comes from a young man in good health and CMV-seronegative.

V usage is TRBV9 and J usage is TRBJ1-2; 7 positions agree with TRBD1. This CDR3 is 15 amino acids long. Unmatched junction bases numbered 6, after V lost 0 bases and J lost 4 bases. Germline V gene data show CDR1 as SGDLS and CDR2 as YYNGEE. The CDR3 DNA sequence: TGTGCCAGCAGCGTAGATAGGGACAGATTCTATGGCTACACCTTC. It codes for CASSVDRDRFYGYTF.

The V call is TRBV10-3, the J call TRBJ2-7; TRBD1 matches 7 bases. This CDR3 has 14 amino acids. CDR1 ENHRY and CDR2 SYGVKD come from the germline V gene. V lost 6 bases to trimming and J lost 2 bases; unmatched junction nucleotides: 7. CDR3 in amino acids: CAIRDRDSTYEQYF. In DNA form, the CDR3 reads TGTGCCATCAGGGACCGGGACAGCACCTACGAGCAGTACTTC.

The gene calls are TRBV27 and TRBJ2-2, with 10 bases lining up with TRBD1. With 2 bases clipped from V and 6 bases from J, the junction kept 6 bases outside the gene matches. This CDR3 comprises 16 residues. Per the germline V gene, CDR1 is MNHEY and CDR2 is SMNVEV (reference sequence). The CDR3 protein is CASSLRQGASAGELFF. In DNA, the CDR3 is TGTGCCAGCAGTTTACGACAGGGGGCCTCTGCCGGGGAGCTGTTTTTT.

This chain links TRBV21-1 with TRBJ2-7; the DNA was not used to check the table's D call, TRBD2. TRBV21-1 is tagged as a pseudogene. There are 15 residues in the CDR3. CDR3 loop: CASSKFGPKSYEQYF. In nucleotides, the CDR3 is TGTGCCAGCAGCAAATTCGGTCCCAAATCCTACGAGCAGTACTTC.

This clone turned up a few times. The V and J genes are TRBV7-9 and TRBJ2-5; 10 nucleotides agree with TRBD1. In germline, CDR1 is SEHNR, CDR2 FQNEAQ (reference sequence). The CDR3 runs to 16 residues. V trimming: 1 base; J trimming: 5 bases; junction bases outside the gene matches: 7. CDR3 sequence: CASSLGGTGERETQYF. CDR3 bases: TGTGCCAGCAGCTTAGGTGGGACAGGGGAGAGGGAGACCCAGTACTTC. Supplemented by reference TRBV7-9 and TRBJ2-5, the full variable domain reads DTGVSQNPRHKITKRGQNVTFRCDPISEHNRLYWYRQTLGQGPEFLTYFQNEAQLEKSRLLSDRFSAERPKGSFSTLEIQRTEQGDSAMYLCASSLGGTGERETQYFGPGTRLLVL.

CDR3 in DNA: TGTGCCAGCAGCTTTGGGGCGGCCTTTGATACGCAGTATTTT. Translating gives CASSFGAAFDTQYF. V gene TRBV5-6 combines with J gene TRBJ2-3; a possible D gene is TRBD1 (5 bases). Germline loops: CDR1 SGHDT, CDR2 YYEEEE. V was clipped by 2 bases and J by 6 bases, with 13 bases between them. The CDR3 runs to 14 residues.

The rearrangement joins TRBV6-5 to TRBJ1-1, with 7 positions matching TRBD1. V shed 7 bases and J 4 bases; nucleotides not matched to a gene: 12. The CDR3 contains 15 residues. The V gene's germline CDR1 is MNHEY and CDR2 SVGAGI. Here the CDR3 DNA reads TGTGCCAGCAATTCCCATGCATACAGGGGCACTGAAGCTTTCTTT. This codes for CASNSHAYRGTEAFF.

This clone was seen once. This rearrangement joins TRBV4-2 to TRBJ2-7, with TRBD1 identical over 9 bases. The CDR3 consists of 15 residues. The V segment lost 4 bases and the J segment 4 bases; nucleotides outside the gene matches: 8. CDR1 is LGHNA, CDR2 YNFKEQ, per germline. This CDR3 is CASSPVGTGPYEQYF. Here the CDR3 DNA reads TGTGCCAGCAGCCCCGTCGGGACAGGGCCGTACGAGCAGTACTTC.

CDR3 amino acids: CASSPYSGANVLTF. Written as DNA, the CDR3 is TGTGCCAGCTCACCATACTCCGGGGCCAACGTCCTGACTTTC. V usage is TRBV18 and J usage is TRBJ2-6; D ambiguous. Germline loops: CDR1 KGHSH, CDR2 LQKENI. The CDR3 is 14 residues long. V was trimmed by 2 bases and J by 4 bases, leaving 6 bases between them.

This clone was counted only a few times. The chain has TRBV19 and TRBJ1-1, with a weak D call TRBD1 (5 bases). The CDR3 covers 15 residues. Trimming removed 4 bases from V and 2 bases from J, with 14 bases in between. Germline assignment: CDR1 LNHDA and CDR2 SQIVND (reference sequence). CDR3 amino acids: CASSNGGRGNTEAFF. Written as DNA, the CDR3 is TGTGCCAGTAGTAATGGAGGGAGGGGAAACACTGAAGCTTTCTTT.

This rearrangement joins TRBV7-3 to TRBJ2-1, with 11 bases lining up with TRBD2. Germline V CDR1 and CDR2: SGHTA, FQGTGA. V lost 5 bases to trimming and J lost 7 bases; unmatched junction nucleotides: 10. The CDR3 consists of 16 residues. Here the CDR3 reads CASSPYSGGAGNEQFF. In nucleotides, the CDR3 is TGTGCCAGCAGCCCCTATAGCGGGGGGGCAGGTAATGAGCAGTTCTTC.

The gene calls are TRBV6-5 and TRBJ2-7; 10 nucleotides line up with TRBD1. Germline V gives CDR1 MNHEY, CDR2 SVGAGI. The CDR3 is 16 residues long. The J segment lost 3 bases and the V segment lost 0 bases, leaving 5 bases of the junction unmatched. CDR3 in DNA: TGTGCCAGCAGTTACTCCCCCCGGACAGGGGGCTACGAGCAGTACTTC. This encodes CASSYSPRTGGYEQYF.